This T cell receptor beta chain was identified during a study of blood T cell repertoires in COVID-19. Overall study context: The origin of the acute and convalescent COVID-19 samples was the United States, Italy and Spain.

Only in-frame clones appear in the TCRdb table, and some are missing; sequencing was by immunoSEQ multiplex PCR. The repertoire holds roughly 300,000 clones, with about nine tenths as singletons. V shed 7 bases and J shed 3 bases, with 16 bases lying between them. The length of the CDR3 is 15 residues. CDR1 SGDLS and CDR2 YYNGEE come from the germline V gene. The chain has TRBV9 and TRBJ2-2, with D possibly TRBD2 on 5 matching bases. The TCR originated in a woman aged 25 to 45 with COVID-19, enrolled during active disease. The sequencing sample was made of peripheral blood. CDR3 protein: CASCPTTPYTGELFF. In DNA form, the CDR3 reads TGTGCCAGCTGTCCGACTACGCCTTACACCGGGGAGCTGTTTTTT.